These 15 T cell receptor beta chains were sequenced from one sample in a study of T cell responses to AZD1222 COVID-19 vaccine. Measured with immunoSEQ multiplex PCR; TCRdb has only the in-frame clones, and not every one. Here the sample spans roughly 150,000 clones, under 95% being singletons. Sequenced material: peripheral blood, taken 28 days after the second AZD1222 dose. Source of these receptors: an adult who received the AZD1222 COVID-19 vaccine.

The genes are TRBV28 and TRBJ1-2; a weak D match, TRBD1 (6 bases). Germline V gene lookup returns CDR1 MDHEN and CDR2 SYDVKM. The V end was cut by 3 bases, the J end by 4 bases, with 12 bases between. CDR3 length equals 14 residues. CDR3 sequence: CASSLGQGIYGYTF. DNA of the CDR3: TGTGCCAGCAGTTTGGGGCAGGGGATCTATGGCTACACCTTC.

CDR3 in DNA: TGCGCCAGCAGCACGGGACTAGCGGGAGGAGAGACCCAGTACTTC. It translates to CASSTGLAGGETQYF. V gene TRBV5-1 combines with J gene TRBJ2-5; TRBD2 matches 15 bases. Germline loops: CDR1 SGHRS, CDR2 YFSETQ. The CDR3 runs to 15 residues. After removal of 4 bases from V and 4 bases from J, the junction contained 2 bases not matched to a gene.

The chain employs TRBV2 and TRBJ1-4; TRBD1 matches at 9 bases. This CDR3 contains 15 residues. Germline CDR1 SNHLY, CDR2 FYNNEI. V shed 7 bases and J 6 bases; nucleotides not matched to a gene: 9. The chain's CDR3 is CASKQTGGAYEKLFF. The CDR3 DNA reads TGTGCCAGCAAACAAACAGGGGGCGCTTATGAAAAACTGTTTTTT.

The gene calls are TRBV19 and TRBJ1-1; no definite D call. In germline, CDR1 is LNHDA, CDR2 SQIVND (reference sequence). The CDR3 contains 12 residues. V lost 7 bases, J lost 1 base, and 7 bases lay in between. The CDR3 is CASKFPNTEAFF. DNA for the CDR3: TGTGCCAGTAAGTTCCCGAACACTGAAGCTTTCTTT. The variable domain in full, completed from reference TRBV19 and TRBJ1-1, reads DGGITQSPKYLFRKEGQNVTLSCEQNLNHDAMYWYRQDPGQGLRLIYYSQIVNDFQKGDIAEGYSVSREKKESFPLTVTSAQKNPTAFYLCASKFPNTEAFFGQGTRLTVV.

The rearrangement joins TRBV6-1 to TRBJ1-5; a possible D gene is TRBD1 (5 bases). Trimming cost V 2 bases and J 6 bases, with 14 bases left between them. This CDR3 has 15 residues. Germline CDR1 is MNHNS and CDR2 is SASEGT. DNA for the CDR3: TGTGCCAGCAGTGAACAGGGCGTCTTTGGTCAGCCCCAGCATTTT. This codes for CASSEQGVFGQPQHF.

CDR3 region: CASSYGTDPKYNEQFF. The CDR3 nucleotides are TGTGCCAGCAGTTATGGGACAGACCCTAAATACAATGAGCAGTTCTTC. This rearrangement joins TRBV6-2 or TRBV6-3 to TRBJ2-1, with TRBD1 matching 7 bases. This CDR3 has 16 amino acids. The germline CDR1 and CDR2 sequences are MNHEY and SVGEGT. V was pared by 3 bases and J by 4 bases, with 9 bases of the junction left unmatched.

The chain joins TRBV12-5 to TRBJ1-5, with TRBD1 as a possible D gene (5 bases). V lost 8 bases to trimming and J lost 4 bases, with 12 bases between them. In germline, CDR1 is LGHNT, CDR2 FRNRAP. The CDR3 totals 13 residues. As DNA, the CDR3 is TGTGCTAGTCGGGCGGGGGAAAATCAGCCCCAGCATTTT. Translated, it gives CASRAGENQPQHF.

CDR3 in amino acids: CASSVGREGNEQFF. CDR3 in DNA: TGTGCCAGCAGCGTAGGGCGGGAGGGCAATGAGCAGTTCTTC. The chain joins TRBV9 to TRBJ2-1, with 9 nucleotides matching TRBD2. With 0 bases clipped from V and 6 bases from J, the junction kept 1 base outside the gene matches. In germline, CDR1 is SGDLS, CDR2 YYNGEE. CDR3 length: 14 amino acids.

This chain uses TRBV19 with TRBJ2-1, with a possible D match to TRBD2 (5 bases). CDR1 and CDR2 (germline): LNHDA, SQIVND (reference sequence). Trimming left V 1 base short and J 7 bases short, with 5 bases between. The CDR3 is 12 residues long. The CDR3 DNA reads TGTGCCAGTAGTATAGGGGAGAATGAGCAGTTCTTC. Translated: CASSIGENEQFF.

The V and J genes are TRBV4-3 and TRBJ2-1, with 9 bases aligning to TRBD2. The CDR3 sequence is 13 residues long. V shed 0 bases and J 12 bases; nucleotides not matched to a gene: 3. Per the germline V gene, CDR1 is LGHNA and CDR2 is YSLEER. The CDR3 DNA reads TGCGCCAGCAGCCAAGATGGAGCGGGAGGGCAGTTCTTC. Translation gives CASSQDGAGGQFF.

The J gene is TRBJ2-3, the V gene TRBV7-2; TRBD2 is a possible D gene (5 bases). Deletions cut 1 base from V and 0 bases from J, with 11 bases between. The CDR3 totals 16 residues. Germline V gene lookup returns CDR1 SGHTA and CDR2 FQGNSA. The CDR3 DNA reads TGTGCCAGCAGCTTAGGGTTGAGCGGTAGCACAGATACGCAGTATTTT. This encodes CASSLGLSGSTDTQYF.

V gene TRBV11-2 combines with J gene TRBJ2-7, with 7 bases identical to TRBD2. The CDR3 has 15 residues. The V gene's germline CDR1 is SGHAT and CDR2 FQNNGV. The J segment lost 4 bases and the V segment lost 8 bases, leaving 14 bases of the junction unmatched. CDR3 bases: TGTGCCAGCGGGGGAGGGGCCAGATCTATTTACGAGCAGTACTTC. This codes for CASGGGARSIYEQYF. Supplemented by reference TRBV11-2 and TRBJ2-7, the full variable domain reads EAGVAQSPRYKIIEKRQSVAFWCNPISGHATLYWYQQILGQGPKLLIQFQNNGVVDDSQLPKDRFSAERLKGVDSTLKIQPAKLEDSAVYLCASGGGARSIYEQYFGPGTRLTVT.

This rearrangement joins TRBV11-2 to TRBJ1-1; D uncertain. This CDR3 comprises 16 residues. Trimming pared 3 bases from V and 3 bases from J, leaving 17 bases between. Germline CDR1 SGHAT, CDR2 FQNNGV. CDR3 loop: CASSFENSTYYTEAFF. The DNA for the CDR3 is TGTGCCAGCAGCTTCGAAAACTCGACATACTACACTGAAGCTTTCTTT. Full variable domain (rest looked up from reference TRBV11-2 and TRBJ1-1): EAGVAQSPRYKIIEKRQSVAFWCNPISGHATLYWYQQILGQGPKLLIQFQNNGVVDDSQLPKDRFSAERLKGVDSTLKIQPAKLEDSAVYLCASSFENSTYYTEAFFGQGTRLTVV.

The V and J genes are TRBV6-5 and TRBJ2-7; D gene unclear. V lost 5 bases, J lost 2 bases, and 10 bases lay in between. Germline V lookup: CDR1 MNHEY, CDR2 SVGAGI. The length of the CDR3 is 13 residues. The CDR3 region has the DNA TGTGCCAGCAGTCCCCTTTTAGCCTACGAGCAGTACTTC. This sequence encodes CASSPLLAYEQYF.

The V and J genes are TRBV11-3 and TRBJ1-3; D unresolved. CDR1 is SGHNT, CDR2 YENEEA, per germline. V was trimmed by 5 bases and J by 4 bases, leaving 12 bases between them. CDR3 length: 14 residues. The CDR3, as DNA: TGTGCCAGCAGCGCCTCTTCTCCGGGAAACACCATATATTTT. Its protein product is CASSASSPGNTIYF.